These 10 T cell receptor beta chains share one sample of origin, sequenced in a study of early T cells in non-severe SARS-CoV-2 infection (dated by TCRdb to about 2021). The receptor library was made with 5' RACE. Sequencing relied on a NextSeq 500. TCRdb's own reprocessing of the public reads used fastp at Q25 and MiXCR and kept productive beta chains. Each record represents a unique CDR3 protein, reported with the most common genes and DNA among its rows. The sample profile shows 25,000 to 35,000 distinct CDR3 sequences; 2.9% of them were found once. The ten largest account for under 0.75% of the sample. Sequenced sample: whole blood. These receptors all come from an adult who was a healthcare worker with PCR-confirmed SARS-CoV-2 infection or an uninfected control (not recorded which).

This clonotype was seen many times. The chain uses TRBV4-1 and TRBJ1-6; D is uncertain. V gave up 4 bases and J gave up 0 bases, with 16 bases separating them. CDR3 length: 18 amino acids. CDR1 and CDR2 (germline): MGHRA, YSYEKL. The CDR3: CASSPLWVGSSYNSPLHF. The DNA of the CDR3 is TGCGCCAGCAGCCCCTTATGGGTGGGGAGCTCCTATAATTCACCCCTCCACTTT.

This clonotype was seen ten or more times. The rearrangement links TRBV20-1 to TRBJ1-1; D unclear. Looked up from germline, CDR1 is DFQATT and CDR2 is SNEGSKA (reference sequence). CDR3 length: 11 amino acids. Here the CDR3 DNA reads TGCAGGGCGATTGGCGGGACTGAAGCTTTCTTT. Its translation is CRAIGGTEAFF.

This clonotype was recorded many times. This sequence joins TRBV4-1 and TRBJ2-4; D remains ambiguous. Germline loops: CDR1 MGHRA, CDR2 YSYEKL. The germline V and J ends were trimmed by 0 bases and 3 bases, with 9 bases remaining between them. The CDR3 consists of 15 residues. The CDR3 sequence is CASSQDFTGKNIQYF. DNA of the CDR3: TGCGCCAGCAGCCAAGATTTTACGGGCAAAAACATTCAGTACTTC.

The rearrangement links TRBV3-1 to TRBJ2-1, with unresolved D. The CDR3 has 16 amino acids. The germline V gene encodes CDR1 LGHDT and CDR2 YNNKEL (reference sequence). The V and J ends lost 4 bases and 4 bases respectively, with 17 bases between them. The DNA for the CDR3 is TGTGCCAGCAGCCCCCCCCGAGCGAACCCTTACAATGAGCAGTTCTTC. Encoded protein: CASSPPRANPYNEQFF.

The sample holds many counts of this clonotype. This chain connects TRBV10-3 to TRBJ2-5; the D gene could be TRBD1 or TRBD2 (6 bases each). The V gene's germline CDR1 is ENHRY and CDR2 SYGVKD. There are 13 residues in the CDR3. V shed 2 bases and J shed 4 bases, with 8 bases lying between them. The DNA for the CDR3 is TGTGCCATCAGTGAGCCGGGGGCAGAGACCCAGTACTTC. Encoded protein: CAISEPGAETQYF.

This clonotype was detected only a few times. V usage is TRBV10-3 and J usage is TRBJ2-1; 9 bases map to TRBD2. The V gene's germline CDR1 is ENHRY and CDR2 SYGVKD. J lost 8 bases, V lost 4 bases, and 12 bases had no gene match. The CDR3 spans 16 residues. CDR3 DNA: TGTGCCATCAGTGCTGTAGAGCGGGGGGCGCCCCATGAGCAGTTCTTC. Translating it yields CAISAVERGAPHEQFF.

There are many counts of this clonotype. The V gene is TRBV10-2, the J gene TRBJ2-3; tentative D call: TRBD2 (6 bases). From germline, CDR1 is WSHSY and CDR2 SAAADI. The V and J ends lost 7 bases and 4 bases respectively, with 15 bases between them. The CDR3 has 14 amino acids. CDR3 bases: TGCGCCAGCAAAGACGGCGGGGAGTCAGATACGCAGTATTTT. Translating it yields CASKDGGESDTQYF.

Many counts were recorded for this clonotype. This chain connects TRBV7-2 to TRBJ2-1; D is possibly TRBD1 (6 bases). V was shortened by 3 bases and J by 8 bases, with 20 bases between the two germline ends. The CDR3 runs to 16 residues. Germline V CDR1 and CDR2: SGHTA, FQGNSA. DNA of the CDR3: TGTGCCAGCAGCTTCGCAACGGGACAAGTTTCCGATGAGCAGTTCTTC. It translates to CASSFATGQVSDEQFF.

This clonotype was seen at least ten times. CDR3 sequence (DNA): TGTGCCAGCTCCTTACAGGGAGCCTACAATGAGCAGTTCTTC. Translated, it gives CASSLQGAYNEQFF. The V gene is TRBV18, the J gene TRBJ2-1; possible D gene TRBD1, 6 bases. Trimming took 6 bases from V and 2 from J, leaving 11 bases between them. This CDR3 is built from 14 residues. Germline CDR1 KGHSH, CDR2 LQKENI.

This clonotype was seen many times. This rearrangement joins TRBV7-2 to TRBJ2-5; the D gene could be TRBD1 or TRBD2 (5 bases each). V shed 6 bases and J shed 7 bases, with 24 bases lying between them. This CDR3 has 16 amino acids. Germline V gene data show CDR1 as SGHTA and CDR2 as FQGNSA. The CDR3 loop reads CASSSETGTRGGTQYF. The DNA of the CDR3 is TGTGCCAGCAGTTCAGAAACCGGGACCCGTGGGGGGACCCAGTACTTC.